This entry lists 27 T cell receptor beta chains sequenced from one sample in a study of T cells in Graves' hyperthyroidism and ophthalmopathy. What was amplified from RNA transcripts were TCR beta CDR3 regions. HTBI primers were employed in a first-round RT-PCR of the TCR CDR3. TCRdb redid the calling of the multiplex PCR reads with MiXCR, one entry per CDR3 protein. Altogether approximately 740,000 distinct CDR3 sequences are present, 12% to 15% being singletons, with the ten largest covering about 10%. What was sequenced was blood. The source of these receptors is a woman younger than 30 with Graves' hyperthyroidism.

V gene TRBV7-9 combines with J gene TRBJ2-5; D possibly matches TRBD1 or TRBD2 (6 bases each). The CDR3 is 17 residues long. Looked up from germline, CDR1 is SEHNR and CDR2 is FQNEAQ (reference sequence). The V end was cut by 4 bases, the J end by 2 bases, with 20 bases between. The CDR3 loop reads CASSSSVGGQLQETQYF. The CDR3 bases are TGTGCCAGCAGCTCCTCTGTCGGGGGCCAGCTACAAGAGACCCAGTACTTC. Drawing the rest from reference TRBV7-9 and TRBJ2-5, the complete variable domain is DTGVSQNPRHKITKRGQNVTFRCDPISEHNRLYWYRQTLGQGPEFLTYFQNEAQLEKSRLLSDRFSAERPKGSFSTLEIQRTEQGDSAMYLCASSSSVGGQLQETQYFGPGTRLLVL.

This clonotype was recorded at least ten times. The chain uses TRBV7-9 and TRBJ2-2, with D unresolved. CDR1 SEHNR and CDR2 FQNEAQ come from the germline V gene (reference sequence). The V and J ends lost 5 bases and 6 bases respectively, with 13 bases between them. The CDR3 extends over 14 amino acids. The DNA of the CDR3 is TGTGCCAGCAGCGGCGACTCGTACGCCGGGGAGCTGTTTTTT. Translating it yields CASSGDSYAGELFF.

A note on this clonotype: One end of the junction varies from germline; a read error may be responsible. This chain joins TRBV5-4 and TRBJ1-6; D remains ambiguous. Germline V gives CDR1 SGHNT, CDR2 YYREEE (reference sequence). The length of the CDR3 is 13 residues. Here the CDR3 reads CASSRTNNSSLHF. Written as DNA, the CDR3 is TGTGCCAGCAGCCGGACCAATAATTCATCCCTCCACTTT.

This clonotype was observed at least ten times. V and J are TRBV10-1 and TRBJ2-7; the D call may be TRBD1 or TRBD2 (5 bases each). Trimming took off 0 bases at V and 4 bases at J, with 13 bases between the two ends. The CDR3 spans 15 residues. Per the germline V gene, CDR1 is WNHNN and CDR2 is SYGVQD (reference sequence). CDR3 sequence (DNA): TGCGCCAGCAGTGAGTCGAGGGCAGGGTCTTACGAGCAGTACTTC. This gives the protein CASSESRAGSYEQYF.

There are a few counts of this clonotype. The chain joins TRBV27 to TRBJ1-1; perhaps TRBD1 as D (6 bases). Germline V CDR1 and CDR2: MNHEY, SMNVEV (reference sequence). The CDR3 is 15 residues long. V dropped 3 bases and J dropped 0 bases, with 11 bases sitting between them. The CDR3 region is CASSLLAGVNTEAFF. Here the CDR3 DNA reads TGTGCCAGCAGTTTGCTAGCAGGGGTGAACACTGAAGCTTTCTTT.

The chain combines TRBV3-1 with TRBJ2-4; D perhaps matches TRBD1 (5 bases). The CDR3 length is 14 residues. Germline values: CDR1 LGHDT, CDR2 YNNKEL (reference sequence). Trimming removed 2 bases at V and 1 base at J, with 6 bases between. CDR3 amino acids: CASSQPGAKNIQYF. CDR3 bases: TGTGCCAGCAGCCAACCAGGGGCCAAAAACATTCAGTACTTC.

The chain recombines TRBV5-1 with TRBJ1-1, with D hard to call. Germline CDR1 reads SGHRS; CDR2 reads YFSETQ. V was shortened by 1 base and J by 0 bases, with 7 bases between the two germline ends. The CDR3 has 14 residues. This CDR3 reads CASSLQRLNTEAFF. CDR3 DNA sequence: TGCGCCAGCAGCTTGCAACGGTTGAACACTGAAGCTTTCTTT.

This clonotype was seen repeatedly, ten times or more. The V and J genes are TRBV7-8 and TRBJ1-1, with TRBD1 matching 9 bases. The V segment lost 1 base and the J segment 3 bases; nucleotides outside the gene matches: 6. CDR3 size: 16 residues. Germline V gene sequence: CDR1 SGHVS, CDR2 FQNEAQ. DNA for the CDR3: TGTGCCAGCAGCTTAGAGGGGGACAGGGTGCACACTGAAGCTTTCTTT. It encodes CASSLEGDRVHTEAFF.

This clonotype was recorded at least ten times. The V call is TRBV2, the J call TRBJ2-5, with D tentatively TRBD1 (5 bases). The CDR3 runs to 13 residues. V was clipped by 4 bases and J by 3 bases, with 9 bases between them. CDR1 and CDR2 from the germline V gene are SNHLY and FYNNEI. The CDR3 region is CASSAQEEETQYF. The CDR3, as DNA: TGTGCCAGCAGTGCACAGGAAGAAGAGACCCAGTACTTC. Filled out from reference TRBV2 and TRBJ2-5, the complete variable domain reads EPEVTQTPSHQVTQMGQEVILRCVPISNHLYFYWYRQILGQKVEFLVSFYNNEISEKSEIFDDQFSVERPDGSNFTLKIRSTKLEDSAMYFCASSAQEEETQYFGPGTRLLVL.

This clonotype has a single count. The chain carries TRBV4-1 and TRBJ2-3, with D uncertain. V dropped 4 bases and J dropped 1 base, with 15 bases sitting between them. In germline, CDR1 is MGHRA, CDR2 YSYEKL. This CDR3 has 16 amino acids. The DNA of the CDR3 is TGCGCCAGCAGCCGCGGATGGGTTGGCCGCACAGATACGCAGTATTTT. Amino acid sequence: CASSRGWVGRTDTQYF.

The genes are TRBV5-4 and TRBJ2-3; 11 bases align to TRBD2. V was pared by 3 bases and J by 5 bases, with 8 bases of the junction left unmatched. There are 16 residues in the CDR3. Germline CDR1 reads SGHNT; CDR2 reads YYREEE (reference sequence). CDR3 coding DNA: TGTGCCAGCAGCTGGGATAGCGGGGGGGCAAGAGATACGCAGTATTTT. Translated, it gives CASSWDSGGARDTQYF.

About this clonotype itself: It is likely a read error, because the conserved phenylalanine at the end of the CDR3 is missing. V gene TRBV28 combines with J gene TRBJ1-1; D not certain. CDR1 is MDHEN and CDR2 is SYDVKM in the germline V gene. The V end lost 3 bases, the J end lost 0 bases, and 2 bases lay between the germline ends. The CDR3 totals 12 residues. Written as DNA, the CDR3 is TGTGCCAGCAGTTTGTTGAACACTGAAGCTTTCTTA. This gives the protein CASSLLNTEAFL.

The table lists this clonotype with many counts. This chain connects TRBV20-1 to TRBJ2-1, with TRBD2 as a possible D gene (5 bases). The length of the CDR3 is 15 residues. V lost 3 bases and J lost 1, with 13 bases in between. In germline, CDR1 is DFQATT, CDR2 SNEGSKA (reference sequence). In DNA form, the CDR3 reads TGCAGTGCTAGGGACTCCACTTGGTCCTACAATGAGCAGTTCTTC. It is translated as CSARDSTWSYNEQFF.

There are many counts of this clonotype. The V and J genes are TRBV11-2 and TRBJ2-1; D is unclear. This CDR3 contains 12 residues. Germline assignment: CDR1 SGHAT and CDR2 FQNNGV. Trimming took off 5 bases at V and 8 bases at J, with 10 bases between the two ends. CDR3 DNA: TGTGCCAGCAGCAGGGTTGGGGATGAGCAGTTCTTC. Translating gives CASSRVGDEQFF. The whole variable domain, remainder taken from reference TRBV11-2 and TRBJ2-1, is EAGVAQSPRYKIIEKRQSVAFWCNPISGHATLYWYQQILGQGPKLLIQFQNNGVVDDSQLPKDRFSAERLKGVDSTLKIQPAKLEDSAVYLCASSRVGDEQFFGPGTRLTVL.

The chain carries TRBV12-3 or TRBV12-4 and TRBJ2-3; D is perhaps TRBD2 (5 bases). Trimming removed 2 bases from V and 3 bases from J, with 15 bases in between. The CDR3 contains 16 residues. The CDR3 DNA is TGTGCCAGCAGTTTAAGCGGCAGGAAGTTGACAGATACGCAGTATTTT. It encodes CASSLSGRKLTDTQYF.

This clonotype was recorded many times. The gene calls are TRBV28 and TRBJ1-1; D is undetermined. The germline V gene encodes CDR1 MDHEN and CDR2 SYDVKM. The CDR3 length is 15 residues. The V gene lost 6 bases and the J gene lost 1 base, with 15 bases spanning the gap. The CDR3, as DNA: TGTGCCAGCAGCCATTCTTGGACCGGGAACACTGAAGCTTTCTTT. Protein product: CASSHSWTGNTEAFF.

This clonotype was seen ten or more times. Here the CDR3 DNA reads TGTGCCAGCAGTTACGGGCAGGTTCTTAGTAATGAGCAGTTCTTC. It yields the protein CASSYGQVLSNEQFF. The rearrangement uses TRBV6-6 and TRBJ2-1; no clear D gene. Trimming removed 2 bases from V and 7 bases from J, with 15 bases in between. Germline CDR1 and CDR2: MNHNY and SVGAGI (reference sequence). The CDR3 is made up of 15 amino acids.

The chain has TRBV6-5 and TRBJ2-1, with a tentative D call TRBD1 (7 bases). Germline V CDR1 and CDR2: MNHEY, SVGAGI. Trimming shortened V by 0 bases and J by 7 bases, and 13 bases separated the two germline ends. This CDR3 spans 15 amino acids. The CDR3 loop reads CASSYSAGQLNEQFF. The CDR3 DNA follows: TGTGCCAGCAGTTACTCGGCGGGACAGTTGAATGAGCAGTTCTTC.

This clonotype was observed a handful of times. The chain joins TRBV7-9 to TRBJ1-5; D may be TRBD1 (5 bases). Germline V lookup: CDR1 SEHNR, CDR2 FQNEAQ (reference sequence). The CDR3 consists of 13 residues. V dropped 5 bases and J dropped 7 bases, with 12 bases sitting between them. This chain's CDR3 is CASSPGWGQPQHF. Here the CDR3 DNA reads TGTGCCAGCAGCCCAGGGTGGGGGCAGCCCCAGCATTTT.

This clonotype was detected ten times or more. In DNA form, the CDR3 reads TGTGCCAGCAGTGAATTGGGACTAGTGGCTAGCACAGATACGCAGTATTTT. Protein: CASSELGLVASTDTQYF. The chain uses TRBV25-1 and TRBJ2-3; 8 bases fit TRBD2. V lost 1 base to trimming and J lost 0 bases; unmatched junction nucleotides: 6. This CDR3 region has 17 residues. The V gene's germline CDR1 is MGHDK and CDR2 SYGVNS.

This clonotype has a count of ten or more. CDR3: CASTRGGSPLHF. CDR3 coding DNA: TGTGCCAGCACCAGGGGCGGATCACCCCTCCACTTT. This chain uses TRBV12-3 or TRBV12-4 with TRBJ1-6; the D gene is possibly TRBD1 (6 bases). The CDR3 is made up of 12 amino acids. With 7 bases removed from V and 10 bases from J, the gap between germline ends came to 11 bases.

The rearrangement joins TRBV14 to TRBJ1-1; 7 bases fit TRBD1. Germline lookup yields CDR1 SGHDN and CDR2 FVKESK. V was pared by 6 bases and J by 11 bases, with 12 bases of the junction left unmatched. The CDR3 spans 13 residues. DNA of the CDR3: TGTGCCAGCAGTTTAACCGGGACAGCTGTGGCTTTCTTT. Amino acid sequence: CASSLTGTAVAFF.

The CDR3 DNA sequence: TGTGCCAGCAGCTCCCGGGACTCAGGAGGCAATGAGCAGTTCTTC. As protein: CASSSRDSGGNEQFF. This chain links TRBV7-9 with TRBJ2-1; a possible D gene is TRBD2 (6 bases). V was shortened by 4 bases and J by 6 bases, with 16 bases between the two germline ends. The germline CDR1 and CDR2 sequences are SEHNR and FQNEAQ (reference sequence). The CDR3 sequence is 15 residues long.

The gene calls are TRBV11-2 and TRBJ2-5; no clear D gene. The CDR3 is made up of 13 amino acids. Deletions cut 3 bases from V and 4 bases from J, with 9 bases between. Germline CDR1 is SGHAT and CDR2 is FQNNGV. The CDR3 nucleotides read TGTGCCAGCAGCTTCCGGTCCCCAGAGACCCAGTACTTC. It encodes CASSFRSPETQYF.

This clonotype was observed a handful of times. The CDR3 sequence: CASSSPGTSGRLANEQFF. In DNA, the CDR3 is TGTGCCAGCTCCTCTCCCGGGACTAGCGGGAGATTGGCCAATGAGCAGTTCTTC. The chain is built from TRBV7-9 and TRBJ2-1; 14 nucleotides line up with TRBD2. The germline gives CDR1 SEHNR, CDR2 FQNEAQ (reference sequence). V lost 8 bases and J lost 6; bases outside the gene matches: 15. The CDR3 is 18 residues long.

This clonotype showed up many times. This chain connects TRBV7-2 to TRBJ2-1; D is undetermined. The CDR3 consists of 12 residues. Trimming took 1 base from V and 9 from J, leaving 7 bases between them. Germline CDR1 and CDR2: SGHTA and FQGNSA. CDR3 nucleotides: TGTGCCAGCAGCTTAGAAGCGCGTGAGCAGTTCTTC. As protein: CASSLEAREQFF.

The chain uses TRBV29-1 and TRBJ2-5; D gene ambiguous. The V gene lost 6 bases and the J gene lost 2 bases, with 10 bases spanning the gap. The CDR3 contains 12 residues. Germline V gene sequence: CDR1 SQVTM, CDR2 ANQGSEA. The CDR3: CSVIGLQETQYF. The CDR3 nucleotides read TGCAGCGTGATAGGATTGCAAGAGACCCAGTACTTC. Complete variable domain (other parts from reference TRBV29-1 and TRBJ2-5): SAVISQKPSRDICQRGTSLTIQCQVDSQVTMMFWYRQQPGQSLTLIATANQGSEATYESGFVIDKFPISRPNLTFSTLTVSNMSPEDSSIYLCSVIGLQETQYFGPGTRLLVL.